The T cell receptor (beta chain) under discussion was sequenced for a study of OX40 agonist ivuxolimab in advanced cancers. At the level of the study: Anti-PD-1, anti-PD-L1 or anti-CTLA-4 therapy given earlier was allowed, and around 40% had some.

General study points: In CD8+ T cells, expanded clones were on average more numerous than in CD4+.

Comments on this clone: Its antigen remains unidentified.

The germline gives CDR1 SGHDT, CDR2 YYEEEE. The CDR3 spans 13 residues. With 0 bases removed from V and 8 bases from J, the gap between germline ends came to 9 bases. Sequencing used immunoSEQ multiplex PCR; TCRdb keeps in-frame clones, though not all of them. The sample shows 55,000 to 75,000 clones, over 80% of them seen only once. The sequencing here drew on CD4+ or CD8+ T cells sorted from blood, taken in a trial of the OX40 agonist ivuxolimab. V and J are TRBV5-6 and TRBJ2-1, with D maybe TRBD1 (5 bases). The clonotype comes from an adult with an advanced solid tumor such as melanoma, head and neck, liver or kidney cancer. This CDR3 reads CASSLEGVDEQFF. The CDR3 region has the DNA TGTGCCAGCAGCTTGGAAGGGGTGGATGAGCAGTTCTTC.